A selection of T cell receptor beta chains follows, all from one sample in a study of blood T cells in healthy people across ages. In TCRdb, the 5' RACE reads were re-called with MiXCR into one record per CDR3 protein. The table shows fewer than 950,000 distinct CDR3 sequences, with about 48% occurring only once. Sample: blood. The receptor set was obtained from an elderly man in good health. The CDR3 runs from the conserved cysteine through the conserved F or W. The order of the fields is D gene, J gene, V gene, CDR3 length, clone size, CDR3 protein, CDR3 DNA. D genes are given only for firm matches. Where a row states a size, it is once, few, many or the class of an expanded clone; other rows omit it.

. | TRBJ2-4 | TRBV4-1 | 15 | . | CASSQLRESKNIQYF | TGCGCCAGCAGCCAACTAAGGGAGAGCAAAAACATTCAGTACTTC
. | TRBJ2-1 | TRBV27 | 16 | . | CASTRWDTGRNNEQFF | TGTGCCAGCACCCGATGGGACACGGGGCGCAACAATGAGCAGTTCTTC
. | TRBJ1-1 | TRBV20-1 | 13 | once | CSARDPRTVSAFF | TGCAGTGCTAGAGATCCTAGGACAGTTTCGGCTTTCTTT
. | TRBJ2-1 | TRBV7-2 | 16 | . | CASSLGSAASYNEQFF | TGTGCCAGCAGCTTAGGTTCGGCGGCCTCCTACAATGAGCAGTTCTTC
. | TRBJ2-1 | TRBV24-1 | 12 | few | CATSPGSNEQFF | TGTGCCACCAGTCCAGGGTCCAATGAGCAGTTCTTC
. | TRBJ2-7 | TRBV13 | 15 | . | CASSPRAETNYEQYF | TGTGCCAGCAGCCCAAGGGCAGAAACGAACTACGAGCAGTACTTC
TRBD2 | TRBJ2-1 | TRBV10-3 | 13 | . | CAIGLAGGNEQFF | TGTGCCATCGGACTAGCGGGGGGCAATGAGCAGTTCTTC
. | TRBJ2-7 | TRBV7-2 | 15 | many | CASTPNYGGGREQYF | TGTGCCAGCACCCCAAACTACGGAGGGGGCCGAGAGCAGTACTTC
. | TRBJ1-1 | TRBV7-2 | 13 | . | CASRYTGNTEAFF | TGTGCCAGCAGGTACACAGGGAACACTGAAGCTTTCTTT
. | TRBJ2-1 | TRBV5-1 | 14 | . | CASALVANYNEQFF | TGCGCCAGCGCCTTAGTGGCAAACTACAATGAGCAGTTCTTC
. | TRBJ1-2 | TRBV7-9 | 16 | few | CASSYPPAAANYGYTF | TGTGCCAGCAGCTATCCCCCCGCCGCAGCTAACTATGGCTACACCTTC
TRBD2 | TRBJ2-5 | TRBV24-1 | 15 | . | CATSDGTRVQETQYF | TGTGCCACCAGTGATGGGACTAGGGTCCAAGAGACCCAGTACTTC
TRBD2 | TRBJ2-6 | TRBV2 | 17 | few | CASSEREGISGANVLTF | TGTGCCAGCAGTGAGCGGGAGGGAATCTCTGGGGCCAACGTCCTGACTTTC
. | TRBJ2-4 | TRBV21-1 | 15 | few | CASSKIVLAKNIQYF | TGTGCCAGCAGCAAAATAGTCCTAGCCAAAAACATTCAGTACTTC
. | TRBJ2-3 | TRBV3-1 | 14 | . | CASSQTPYTDTQYF | TGTGCCAGCAGCCAAACCCCATACACAGATACGCAGTATTTT
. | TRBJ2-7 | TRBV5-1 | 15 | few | CASSPRGVSSYEQYF | TGCGCCAGCAGCCCCAGGGGAGTAAGTTCCTACGAGCAGTACTTC
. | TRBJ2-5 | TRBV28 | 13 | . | CASRTDGWETQYF | TGTGCCAGCAGGACGGATGGGTGGGAGACCCAGTACTTC
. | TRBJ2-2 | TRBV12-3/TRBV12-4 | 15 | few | CASSSMGGYTGELFF | TGTGCCAGCAGTTCGATGGGGGGATACACCGGGGAGCTGTTTTTT
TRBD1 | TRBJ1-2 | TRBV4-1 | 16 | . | CASSQDHGTGRYGYTF | TGCGCCAGCAGCCAAGATCACGGGACAGGGCGCTATGGCTACACCTTC
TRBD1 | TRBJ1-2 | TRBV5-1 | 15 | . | CASSLPGQGNYGYTF | TGCGCCAGCAGCTTACCGGGACAGGGGAACTATGGCTACACCTTC
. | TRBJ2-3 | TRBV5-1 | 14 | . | CASSFKDQTDTQYF | TGCGCCAGCAGCTTCAAGGACCAGACGGATACGCAGTATTTT
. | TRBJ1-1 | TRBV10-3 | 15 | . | CAISESPQTNTEAFF | TGTGCCATCAGTGAGTCGCCGCAGACGAACACTGAAGCTTTCTTT
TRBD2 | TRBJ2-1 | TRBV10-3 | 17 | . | CASLVGLAGMGYNEQFF | TGTGCCAGCCTGGTGGGACTAGCGGGAATGGGTTACAATGAGCAGTTCTTC
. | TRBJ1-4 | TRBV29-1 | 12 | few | CSVWGGDEKLFF | TGCAGCGTTTGGGGCGGGGATGAAAAACTGTTTTTT
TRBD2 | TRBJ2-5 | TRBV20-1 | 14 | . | CSAIRTSGKETQYF | TGCAGTGCTATAAGGACTAGCGGGAAAGAGACCCAGTACTTC
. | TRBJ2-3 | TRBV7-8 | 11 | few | CASSLGPTQYF | TGTGCCAGCAGCTTAGGGCCCACGCAGTATTTT
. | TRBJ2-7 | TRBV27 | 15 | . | CASRLSEGLTYEQYF | TGTGCCAGCAGGTTGTCGGAGGGCCTCACCTACGAGCAGTACTTC
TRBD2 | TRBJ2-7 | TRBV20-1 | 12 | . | CSVSAGGGEQYF | TGCAGTGTCTCAGCGGGAGGCGGCGAGCAGTACTTC
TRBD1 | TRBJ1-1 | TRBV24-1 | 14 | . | CATSDPGQGTEAFF | TGTGCCACCAGTGACCCGGGACAGGGAACTGAAGCTTTCTTT
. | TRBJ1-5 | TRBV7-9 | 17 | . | CASSLAPFRGPGQPQHF | TGTGCCAGCAGCTTAGCCCCCTTCAGAGGGCCCGGTCAGCCCCAGCATTTT
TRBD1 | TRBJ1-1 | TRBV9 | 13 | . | CASGAGGNTEAFF | TGTGCCAGCGGAGCAGGGGGGAACACTGAAGCTTTCTTT
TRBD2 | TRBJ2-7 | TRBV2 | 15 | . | CASSVEASGHNEQYF | TGTGCCAGCAGTGTTGAGGCTAGCGGACACAATGAGCAGTACTTC
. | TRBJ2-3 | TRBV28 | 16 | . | CASKSPWAGNTDTQYF | TGTGCCAGTAAAAGTCCATGGGCAGGGAACACAGATACGCAGTATTTT
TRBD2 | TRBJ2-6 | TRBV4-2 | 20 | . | CASSRALTSGSGSGANVLTF | TGTGCCAGCAGCCGAGCACTAACTAGCGGGAGTGGCTCTGGGGCCAACGTCCTGACTTTC
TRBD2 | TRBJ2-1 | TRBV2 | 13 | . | CASRGGTGNEQFF | TGTGCCAGCCGGGGGGGGACCGGCAATGAGCAGTTCTTC
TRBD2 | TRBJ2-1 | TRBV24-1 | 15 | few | CATRDSGIQYNEQFF | TGTGCCACCAGGGATAGCGGGATTCAGTACAATGAGCAGTTCTTC
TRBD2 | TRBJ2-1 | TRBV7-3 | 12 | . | CASGTSRDEQFF | TGTGCCAGCGGGACTAGCAGAGATGAGCAGTTCTTC